The 7 T cell receptor beta chains below were found in one sample sequenced in a study of T cell responses to AZD1222 COVID-19 vaccine. Clones were read by immunoSEQ multiplex PCR, and TCRdb kept only the in-frame ones, dropping some. The data contain 150,000 or so clones, about 91% of them singletons. The sequences come from peripheral blood, collected 28 days after the second AZD1222 dose. These receptors all stem from an adult who received the AZD1222 COVID-19 vaccine.

The V call is TRBV7-6, the J call TRBJ1-6; D is ambiguous. Deletions cut 5 bases from V and 7 bases from J, with 12 bases between. The germline V gene has CDR1 SGHVS and CDR2 FNYEAQ. The CDR3 has 14 amino acids. The DNA for the CDR3 is TGTGCCAGCAGCATGAGGGTTGGAAATTCACCCCTCCACTTT. Amino acids: CASSMRVGNSPLHF. The full variable domain, rest sourced from reference TRBV7-6 and TRBJ1-6, is GAGVSQSPRYKVTKRGQDVALRCDPISGHVSLYWYRQALGQGPEFLTYFNYEAQQDKSGLPNDRFSAERPEGSISTLTIQRTEQRDSAMYRCASSMRVGNSPLHFGNGTRLTVT.

The rearrangement links TRBV18 to TRBJ1-4; TRBD1 agrees at 9 bases. Germline values: CDR1 KGHSH, CDR2 LQKENI. V was clipped by 8 bases and J by 4 bases; unmatched bases: 2. The CDR3 is 13 amino acids. CDR3 sequence (DNA): TGTGCCAGCCAGGACAGGGGTAATGAAAAACTGTTTTTT. Amino acids: CASQDRGNEKLFF.

CDR3: CASSAIAGGLASGSTDTQYF. The CDR3 nucleotides read TGTGCCAGCAGCGCCATAGCGGGGGGCCTTGCGTCGGGTAGCACAGATACGCAGTATTTT. The chain combines TRBV6-2 or TRBV6-3 with TRBJ2-3; 10 nucleotides match TRBD2. V was clipped by 6 bases and J by 0 bases; unmatched bases: 18. CDR1 MNHEY and CDR2 SVGEGT come from the germline V gene. The CDR3 is made up of 20 amino acids.

The chain uses TRBV28 and TRBJ1-3; D perhaps matches TRBD1 (5 bases). V was cut by 8 bases and J by 1 base, with 15 bases left in between. The germline gives CDR1 MDHEN, CDR2 SYDVKM. The CDR3 has 15 residues. The CDR3 sequence is CASHGGGTSGNTIYF. In DNA form, the CDR3 reads TGTGCCAGCCACGGGGGGGGAACATCTGGAAACACCATATATTTT.

The rearrangement joins TRBV29-1 to TRBJ1-2; D unresolved. Deletions cut 0 bases from V and 4 bases from J, with 12 bases between. The CDR3 has 14 amino acids. Per the germline V gene, CDR1 is SQVTM and CDR2 is ANQGSEA. This chain's CDR3 is CSVEDRQRVYGYTF. The CDR3 DNA follows: TGCAGCGTTGAAGATAGGCAAAGGGTCTATGGCTACACCTTC.

The chain has TRBV7-9 and TRBJ2-5, with TRBD2 as a possible D gene (5 bases). Germline V gene data show CDR1 as SEHNR and CDR2 as FQNEAQ (reference sequence). Trimming stripped 1 base from V and 0 bases from J, with 12 bases between. The CDR3 is 16 residues long. Here the CDR3 reads CASSLGVLGNQETQYF. In DNA, the CDR3 is TGTGCCAGCAGCTTAGGGGTACTAGGAAACCAAGAGACCCAGTACTTC.

The V and J genes are TRBV6-5 and TRBJ2-7; weak D call: TRBD2 (5 bases). Germline V gene lookup returns CDR1 MNHEY and CDR2 SVGAGI. CDR3 length: 13 amino acids. V shed 7 bases and J shed 3 bases, with 13 bases lying between them. The CDR3: CASKTSGVYEQYF. DNA of the CDR3: TGTGCCAGCAAAACCTCCGGGGTCTACGAGCAGTACTTC.